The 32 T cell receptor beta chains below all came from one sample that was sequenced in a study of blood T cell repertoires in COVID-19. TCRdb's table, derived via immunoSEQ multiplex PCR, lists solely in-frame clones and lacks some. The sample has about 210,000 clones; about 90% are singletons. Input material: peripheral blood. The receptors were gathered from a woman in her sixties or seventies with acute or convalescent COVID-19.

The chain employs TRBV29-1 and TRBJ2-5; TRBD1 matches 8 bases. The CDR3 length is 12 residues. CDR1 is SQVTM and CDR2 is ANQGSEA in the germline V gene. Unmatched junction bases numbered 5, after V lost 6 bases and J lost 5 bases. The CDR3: CSVGQGWETQYF. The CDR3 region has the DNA TGCAGCGTCGGACAGGGCTGGGAGACCCAGTACTTC.

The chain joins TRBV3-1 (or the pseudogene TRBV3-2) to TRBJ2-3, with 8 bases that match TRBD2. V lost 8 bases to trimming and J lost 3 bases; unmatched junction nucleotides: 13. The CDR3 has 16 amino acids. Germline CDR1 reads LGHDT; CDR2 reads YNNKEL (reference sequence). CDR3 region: CASERGGLDGTDTQYF. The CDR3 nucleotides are TGTGCCAGCGAAAGAGGGGGACTAGATGGAACAGATACGCAGTATTTT.

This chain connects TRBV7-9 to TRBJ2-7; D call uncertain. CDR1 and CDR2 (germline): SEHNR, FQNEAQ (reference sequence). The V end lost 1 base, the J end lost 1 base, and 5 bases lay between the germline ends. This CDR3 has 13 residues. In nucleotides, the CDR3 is TGTGCCAGCAGCTTAGGGCCTTCCTACGAGCAGTACTTC. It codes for CASSLGPSYEQYF.

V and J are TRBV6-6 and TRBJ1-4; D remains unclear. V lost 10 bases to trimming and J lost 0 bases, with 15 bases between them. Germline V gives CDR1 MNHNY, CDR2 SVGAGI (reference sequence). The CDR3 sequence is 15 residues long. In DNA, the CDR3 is TGTGCCACCGCCCGAGAGGGATCAACTAATGAAAAACTGTTTTTT. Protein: CATAREGSTNEKLFF.

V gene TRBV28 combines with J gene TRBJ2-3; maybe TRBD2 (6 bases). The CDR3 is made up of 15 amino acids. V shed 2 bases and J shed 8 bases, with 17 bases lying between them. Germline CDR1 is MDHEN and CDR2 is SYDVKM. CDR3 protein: CASSLQSGWAGTQYF. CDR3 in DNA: TGTGCCAGCAGTTTACAGAGCGGGTGGGCTGGTACGCAGTATTTT. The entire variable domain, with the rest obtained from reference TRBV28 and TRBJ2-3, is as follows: DVKVTQSSRYLVKRTGEKVFLECVQDMDHENMFWYRQDPGLGLRLIYFSYDVKMKEKGDIPEGYSVSREKKERFSLILESASTNQTSMYLCASSLQSGWAGTQYFGPGTRLTVL.

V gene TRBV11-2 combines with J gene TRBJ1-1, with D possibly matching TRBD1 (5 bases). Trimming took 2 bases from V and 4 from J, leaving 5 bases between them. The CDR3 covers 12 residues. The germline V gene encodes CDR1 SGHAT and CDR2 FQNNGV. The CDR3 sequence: CASSLRGTEAFF. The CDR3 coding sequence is TGTGCCAGCAGCTTAAGGGGCACTGAAGCTTTCTTT.

The CDR3: CASSQERSPGATYNEQFF. The CDR3 DNA is TGCGCCAGCAGCCAAGAGAGGTCTCCGGGAGCTACGTACAATGAGCAGTTCTTC. J is TRBJ2-1 and V is TRBV4-1; D possibly corresponds to TRBD2 (6 bases). Germline V CDR1 and CDR2: MGHRA, YSYEKL. CDR3 length: 18 amino acids. Trimming removed 0 bases from V and 4 bases from J, with 19 bases in between.

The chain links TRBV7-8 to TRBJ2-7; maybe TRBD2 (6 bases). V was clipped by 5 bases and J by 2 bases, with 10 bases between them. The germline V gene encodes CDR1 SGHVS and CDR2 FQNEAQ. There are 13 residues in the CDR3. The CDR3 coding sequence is TGTGCCAGCAGCCGGGACTCGGCCTACGAGCAGTACTTC. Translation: CASSRDSAYEQYF.

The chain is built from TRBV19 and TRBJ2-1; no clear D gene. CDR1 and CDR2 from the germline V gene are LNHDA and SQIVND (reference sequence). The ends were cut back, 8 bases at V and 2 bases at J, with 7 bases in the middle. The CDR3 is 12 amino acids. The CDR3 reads CASSPAYNEQFF. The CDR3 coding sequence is TGTGCCAGTTCCCCTGCCTACAATGAGCAGTTCTTC.

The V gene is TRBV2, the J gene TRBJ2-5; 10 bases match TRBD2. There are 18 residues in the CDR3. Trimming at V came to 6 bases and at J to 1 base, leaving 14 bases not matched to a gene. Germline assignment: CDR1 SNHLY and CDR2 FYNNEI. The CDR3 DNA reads TGTGCCAGCAGGCCAGGGAGCGGGGGGGTTTACCCCCAAGAGACCCAGTACTTC. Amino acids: CASRPGSGGVYPQETQYF.

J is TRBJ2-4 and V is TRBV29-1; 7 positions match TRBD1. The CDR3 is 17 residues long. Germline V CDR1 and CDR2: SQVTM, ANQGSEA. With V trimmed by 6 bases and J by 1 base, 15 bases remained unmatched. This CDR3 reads CSVSNRGGARAKNIQYF. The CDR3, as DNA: TGCAGCGTCTCCAACCGAGGGGGCGCGAGGGCCAAAAACATTCAGTACTTC.

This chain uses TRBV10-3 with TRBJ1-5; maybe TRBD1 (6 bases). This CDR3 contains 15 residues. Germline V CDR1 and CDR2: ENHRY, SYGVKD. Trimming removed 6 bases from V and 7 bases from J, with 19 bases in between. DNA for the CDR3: TGTGCCATCAGCCTTGGGGGCAGGGTCGACCAGCCCCAGCATTTT. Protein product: CAISLGGRVDQPQHF.

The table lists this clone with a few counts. CDR3 bases: TGTGCTAGTGGCCGCTCCCCGGGGGGGCAAGAGCAGTACTTC. Its protein is CASGRSPGGQEQYF. The gene calls are TRBV12-5 and TRBJ2-7; 8 bases map to TRBD2. The germline CDR1 and CDR2 sequences are LGHNT and FRNRAP. The CDR3 is 14 amino acids. The V gene end was trimmed by 6 bases and the J gene end by 7 bases; junction bases not matched to a gene: 11.

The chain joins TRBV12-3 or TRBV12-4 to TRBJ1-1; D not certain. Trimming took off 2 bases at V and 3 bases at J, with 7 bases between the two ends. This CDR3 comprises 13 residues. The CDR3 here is CASSLRADTEAFF. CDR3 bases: TGTGCCAGCAGTTTACGAGCGGACACTGAAGCTTTCTTT.

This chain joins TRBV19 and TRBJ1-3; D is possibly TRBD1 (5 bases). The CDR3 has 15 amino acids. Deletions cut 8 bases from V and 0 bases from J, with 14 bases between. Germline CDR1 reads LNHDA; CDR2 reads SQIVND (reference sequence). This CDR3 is CASCERQFSGNTIYF. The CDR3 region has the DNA TGTGCCAGTTGTGAGAGACAGTTCTCTGGAAACACCATATATTTT.

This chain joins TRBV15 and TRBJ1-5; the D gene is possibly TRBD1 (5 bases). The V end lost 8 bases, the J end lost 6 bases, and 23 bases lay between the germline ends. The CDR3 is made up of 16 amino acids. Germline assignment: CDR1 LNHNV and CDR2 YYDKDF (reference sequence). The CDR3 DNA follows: TGTGCCACCCGTAAAGCGGAGGGACGCTCCGGTCAGCCCCAGCATTTT. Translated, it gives CATRKAEGRSGQPQHF.

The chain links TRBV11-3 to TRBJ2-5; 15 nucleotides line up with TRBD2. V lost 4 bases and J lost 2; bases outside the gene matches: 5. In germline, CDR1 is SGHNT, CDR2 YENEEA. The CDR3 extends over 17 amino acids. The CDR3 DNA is TGTGCCAGCAGCTGGACTAGCGGGAGGGTTGGGCAAGAGACCCAGTACTTC. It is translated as CASSWTSGRVGQETQYF.

This CDR3 reads CASSSPSASSYNEQFF. The CDR3 nucleotides are TGTGCCAGCAGTTCCCCTAGCGCGAGCTCCTACAATGAGCAGTTCTTC. The chain combines TRBV28 with TRBJ2-1, with D maybe TRBD2 (6 bases). Germline V gene lookup returns CDR1 MDHEN and CDR2 SYDVKM. This CDR3 contains 16 residues. The V end was cut by 4 bases, the J end by 0 bases, with 13 bases between.

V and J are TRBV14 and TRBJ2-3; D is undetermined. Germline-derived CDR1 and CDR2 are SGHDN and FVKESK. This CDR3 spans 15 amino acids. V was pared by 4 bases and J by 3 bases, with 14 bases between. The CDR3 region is CASSPQDIGTDTQYF. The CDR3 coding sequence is TGTGCCAGCAGCCCGCAGGATATTGGGACAGATACGCAGTATTTT.

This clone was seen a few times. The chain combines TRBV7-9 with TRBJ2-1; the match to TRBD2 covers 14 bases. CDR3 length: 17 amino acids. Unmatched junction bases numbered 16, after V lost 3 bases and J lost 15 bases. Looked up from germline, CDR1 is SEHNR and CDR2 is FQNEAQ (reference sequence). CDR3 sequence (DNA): TGTGCCAGCAGCTTCCGGTCAGGGACTAGCGGGAGCACCTCGTGGTTCTTC. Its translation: CASSFRSGTSGSTSWFF.

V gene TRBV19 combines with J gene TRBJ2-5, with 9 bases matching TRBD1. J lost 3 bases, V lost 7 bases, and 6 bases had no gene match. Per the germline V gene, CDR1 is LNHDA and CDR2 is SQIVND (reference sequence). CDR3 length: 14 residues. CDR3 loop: CASMKGTGKETQYF. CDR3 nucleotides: TGTGCCAGTATGAAGGGGACAGGGAAAGAGACCCAGTACTTC. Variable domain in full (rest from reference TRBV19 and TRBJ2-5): DGGITQSPKYLFRKEGQNVTLSCEQNLNHDAMYWYRQDPGQGLRLIYYSQIVNDFQKGDIAEGYSVSREKKESFPLTVTSAQKNPTAFYLCASMKGTGKETQYFGPGTRLLVL.

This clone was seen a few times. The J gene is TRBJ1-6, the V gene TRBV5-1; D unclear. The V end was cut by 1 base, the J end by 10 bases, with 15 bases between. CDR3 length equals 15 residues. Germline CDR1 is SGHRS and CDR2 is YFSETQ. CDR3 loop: CASSLRGSEQSPLHF. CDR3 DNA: TGCGCCAGCAGCTTGCGGGGTTCGGAGCAATCACCCCTCCACTTT.

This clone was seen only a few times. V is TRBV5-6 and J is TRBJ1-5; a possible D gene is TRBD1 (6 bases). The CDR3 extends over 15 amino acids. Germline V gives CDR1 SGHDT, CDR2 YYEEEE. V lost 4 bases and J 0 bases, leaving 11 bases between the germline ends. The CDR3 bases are TGTGCCAGCAGCCCATGGGACATTAGCAATCAGCCCCAGCATTTT. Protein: CASSPWDISNQPQHF.

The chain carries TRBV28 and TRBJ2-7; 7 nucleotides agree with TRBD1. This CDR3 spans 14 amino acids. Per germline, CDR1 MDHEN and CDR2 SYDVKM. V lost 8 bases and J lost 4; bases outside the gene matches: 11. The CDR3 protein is CASRDSLSVYEQYF. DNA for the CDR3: TGTGCCAGCCGGGACAGTTTATCGGTGTACGAGCAGTACTTC.

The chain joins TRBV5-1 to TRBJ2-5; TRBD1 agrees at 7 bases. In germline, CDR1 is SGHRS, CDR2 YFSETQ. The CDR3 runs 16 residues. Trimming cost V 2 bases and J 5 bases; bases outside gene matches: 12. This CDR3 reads CASSFGQVGSRETQYF. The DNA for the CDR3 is TGCGCCAGCAGCTTCGGACAGGTTGGTTCTCGGGAGACCCAGTACTTC.

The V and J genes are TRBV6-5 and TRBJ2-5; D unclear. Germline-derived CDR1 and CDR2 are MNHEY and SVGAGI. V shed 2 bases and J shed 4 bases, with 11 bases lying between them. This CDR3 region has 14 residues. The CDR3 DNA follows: TGTGCCAGCAGTTACGGATCAGGTCTAGAGACCCAGTACTTC. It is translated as CASSYGSGLETQYF.

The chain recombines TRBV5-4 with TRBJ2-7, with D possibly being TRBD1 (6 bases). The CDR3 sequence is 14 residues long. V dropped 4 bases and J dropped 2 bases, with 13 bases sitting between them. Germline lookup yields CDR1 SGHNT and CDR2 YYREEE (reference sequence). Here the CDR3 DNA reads TGTGCCAGCAGCCCGGACAGCTCTACCTACGAGCAGTACTTC. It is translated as CASSPDSSTYEQYF.

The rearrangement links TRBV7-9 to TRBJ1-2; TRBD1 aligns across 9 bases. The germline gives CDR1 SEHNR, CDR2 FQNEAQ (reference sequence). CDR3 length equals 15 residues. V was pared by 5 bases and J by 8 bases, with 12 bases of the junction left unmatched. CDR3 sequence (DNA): TGTGCCAGCAGCCCTGGACAGGGGAGGGACGCCGGCTACACCTTC. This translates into CASSPGQGRDAGYTF.

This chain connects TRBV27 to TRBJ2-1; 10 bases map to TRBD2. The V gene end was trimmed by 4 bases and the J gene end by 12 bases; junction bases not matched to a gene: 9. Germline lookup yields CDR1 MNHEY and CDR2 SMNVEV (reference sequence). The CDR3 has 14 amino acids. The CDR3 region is CASSSPGLASGQFF. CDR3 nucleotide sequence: TGTGCCAGCAGTTCCCCGGGACTAGCGTCCGGGCAGTTCTTC.

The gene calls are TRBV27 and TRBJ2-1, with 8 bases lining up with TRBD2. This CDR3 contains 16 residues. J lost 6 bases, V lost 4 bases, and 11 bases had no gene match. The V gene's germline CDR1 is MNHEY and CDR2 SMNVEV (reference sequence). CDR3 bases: TGTGCCAGCAGTTCTCCACAGCGGGGGTATTCCAATGAGCAGTTCTTC. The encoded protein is CASSSPQRGYSNEQFF.

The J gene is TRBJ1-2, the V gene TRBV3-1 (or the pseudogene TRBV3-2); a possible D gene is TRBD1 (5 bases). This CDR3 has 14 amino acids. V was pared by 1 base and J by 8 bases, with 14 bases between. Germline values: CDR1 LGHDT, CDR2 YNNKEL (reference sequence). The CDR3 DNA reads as TGTGCCAGCAGCCAAGTGGAGGGGAGGGGAGGCTACACCTTC. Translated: CASSQVEGRGGYTF.

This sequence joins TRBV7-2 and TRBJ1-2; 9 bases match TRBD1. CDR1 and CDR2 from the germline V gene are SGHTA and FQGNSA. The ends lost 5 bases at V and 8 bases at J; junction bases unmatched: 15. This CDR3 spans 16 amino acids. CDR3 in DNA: TGTGCCAGCAGCCCGGGACAGGGAGTTTATCCGGGGGGCTACACCTTC. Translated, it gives CASSPGQGVYPGGYTF.